This T cell receptor beta chain originates from a study of blood T cell repertoires in COVID-19. Study-wide context: From the United States, Italy and Spain came samples of acute and convalescent COVID-19. T cells, B-cell-depleted T cells, or PBMCs supplied cDNA or gDNA.

Germline V gene lookup returns CDR1 LNHDA and CDR2 SQIVND (reference sequence). V trimming: 2 bases; J trimming: 0 bases; junction bases outside the gene matches: 3. The CDR3 length is 15 residues. Per the authors' pipeline: The authors estimated nucleated cell counts from reference gene primer amplification. Sequencing used immunoSEQ multiplex PCR; TCRdb keeps in-frame clones, though not all of them. Clonal size and the V and J genes are those of that table, whereas D and trimming came from the DNA. The sample includes roughly 120,000 clones, about 85% of them seen just once. The receptor's source is a human donor in a cohort sampled during active COVID-19. Sequenced input: peripheral blood. The chain carries TRBV19 and TRBJ2-5, with 7 nucleotides matching TRBD1. The CDR3 region is CASSIKQGNQETQYF. CDR3 nucleotides: TGTGCCAGTAGTATAAAACAGGGGAACCAAGAGACCCAGTACTTC.